This T cell receptor beta chain derives from a study of blood T cell repertoires in COVID-19. A note on this clone: This CDR3 is also generated by other DNA sequences in the sample.

Some clones are missing from TCRdb's copy, which holds only in-frame ones; the method was immunoSEQ multiplex PCR. The sample comprises about 65,000 clones, approximately 93% of which are singletons, and 2.9% rests with the top ten. Per the germline V gene, CDR1 is LGHDT and CDR2 is YNNKEL (reference sequence). The CDR3 loop spans 17 amino acids. V lost 0 bases to trimming and J lost 7 bases; unmatched junction nucleotides: 9. The clonotype comes from a man in his 70s with active COVID-19. The chain recombines TRBV3-1 (or the pseudogene TRBV3-2) with TRBJ1-6, with 7 bases that match TRBD1. Material: peripheral blood. CDR3 nucleotide sequence: TGTGCCAGCAGCCAAGATCAAGGGACAGTTGGGAATTCACCCCTCCACTTT. Translated, it gives CASSQDQGTVGNSPLHF.